A single sample is the source of the 23 T cell receptor beta chains below, sequenced in a study of OX40 agonist ivuxolimab in advanced cancers. Sequencing used immunoSEQ multiplex PCR; TCRdb keeps in-frame clones, though not all of them. The repertoire holds tens of thousands of clones, around 89% seen once, with more than 5.5% in the top ten. This sample comprised CD4+ or CD8+ T cells sorted from blood, obtained in a trial of the OX40 agonist ivuxolimab. The receptors derive from an adult with an advanced solid tumor such as melanoma, head and neck, liver or kidney cancer.

This clone is a singleton in its sample. The chain carries TRBV6-5 and TRBJ1-1; D is uncertain. The CDR3 contains 16 residues. The V gene's germline CDR1 is MNHEY and CDR2 SVGAGI. V was trimmed by 0 bases and J by 3 bases, leaving 14 bases between them. The DNA of the CDR3 is TGTGCCAGCAGTTACTCGACGTGGGAAAGGGACACTGAAGCTTTCTTT. As protein: CASSYSTWERDTEAFF.

The V and J genes are TRBV7-9 and TRBJ1-2, with D maybe TRBD1 (6 bases). This CDR3 has 16 residues. The germline V gene encodes CDR1 SEHNR and CDR2 FQNEAQ (reference sequence). V shed 7 bases and J shed 3 bases, with 21 bases lying between them. As DNA, the CDR3 is TGTGCCAGCACCTCTTGGATGGGGGGGCTAGACTATGGCTACACCTTC. Its translation: CASTSWMGGLDYGYTF.

V usage is TRBV6-5 and J usage is TRBJ2-3; 10 nucleotides agree with TRBD1. V shed 11 bases and J 2 bases; nucleotides not matched to a gene: 7. CDR3 length: 14 amino acids. CDR1 and CDR2 from the germline V gene are MNHEY and SVGAGI. This CDR3 reads CAARQGAFTDTQYF. As DNA, the CDR3 is TGTGCCGCGCGACAGGGGGCCTTCACAGATACGCAGTATTTT.

This clone was counted a single time. CDR3 in amino acids: CASSVGASEPYSYEQYF. DNA of the CDR3: TGTGCCAGCAGCGTAGGTGCATCCGAACCTTACTCCTACGAGCAGTACTTC. The chain carries TRBV9 and TRBJ2-7; the D is unclear. This CDR3 region has 17 residues. Germline values: CDR1 SGDLS, CDR2 YYNGEE. Trimming cost V 0 bases and J 0 bases, with 16 bases left between them.

In DNA form, the CDR3 reads TGTGCCACCAGCAGAGTCCCCCCGGGACTCGATTACGAGCAGTACTTC. The encoded protein is CATSRVPPGLDYEQYF. This sequence joins TRBV15 and TRBJ2-7; perhaps TRBD2 as D (6 bases). The CDR3 totals 16 residues. V lost 1 base and J lost 4, with 17 bases in between. Germline CDR1 reads LNHNV; CDR2 reads YYDKDF (reference sequence). The whole variable domain, remainder taken from reference TRBV15 and TRBJ2-7, is DAMVIQNPRYQVTQFGKPVTLSCSQTLNHNVMYWYQQKSSQAPKLLFHYYDKDFNNEADTPDNFQSRRPNTSFCFLDIRSPGLGDTAMYLCATSRVPPGLDYEQYFGPGTRLTVT.

The chain combines TRBV4-1 with TRBJ2-7, with 10 bases aligning to TRBD2. This CDR3 contains 15 residues. V dropped 4 bases and J dropped 3; count of bases not matched to a gene: 6. CDR1 is MGHRA, CDR2 YSYEKL, per germline. CDR3 DNA sequence: TGCGCCAGCAGCCTTCTAGCGGGGGAACTCTACGAGCAGTACTTC. Its translation is CASSLLAGELYEQYF.

This chain uses TRBV30 with TRBJ2-3; TRBD2 aligns across 8 bases. The CDR3 covers 15 residues. CDR1 and CDR2 from the germline V gene are GTSNPN and SVGIG (reference sequence). Trimming at V came to 4 bases and at J to 4 bases, leaving 10 bases not matched to a gene. In DNA, the CDR3 is TGTGCCTGGATAACAAGCGGGAGAGGCTCAGATACGCAGTATTTT. Translating gives CAWITSGRGSDTQYF.

CDR3 residues: CASSISGHSNQPQHF. As DNA, the CDR3 is TGTGCCAGCAGTATATCAGGTCATAGCAATCAGCCCCAGCATTTT. V is TRBV6-5 and J is TRBJ1-5, with D unresolved. With 5 bases removed from V and 0 bases from J, the gap between germline ends came to 11 bases. The CDR3 loop spans 15 amino acids. Germline V CDR1 and CDR2: MNHEY, SVGAGI.

The V call is TRBV27, the J call TRBJ2-1; D is undetermined. Germline V gives CDR1 MNHEY, CDR2 SMNVEV (reference sequence). The CDR3 totals 14 residues. Trimming removed 4 bases from V and 4 bases from J, with 11 bases in between. The CDR3 loop is CASSSPGPYNEQFF. The CDR3 DNA follows: TGTGCCAGCAGTTCACCGGGCCCATACAATGAGCAGTTCTTC.

V and J are TRBV10-3 and TRBJ1-1, with 9 bases identical to TRBD1. Germline assignment: CDR1 ENHRY and CDR2 SYGVKD. The CDR3 runs to 17 residues. V was clipped by 2 bases and J by 2 bases; unmatched bases: 9. CDR3 coding DNA: TGTGCCATCAGTGAGCCCGGGACAGGGATGGTTAACACTGAAGCTTTCTTT. Its translation is CAISEPGTGMVNTEAFF.

The chain joins TRBV27 to TRBJ2-2; tentative D call: TRBD2 (6 bases). The CDR3 loop spans 16 amino acids. The germline gives CDR1 MNHEY, CDR2 SMNVEV (reference sequence). Trimming removed 2 bases from V and 3 bases from J, with 13 bases in between. The CDR3 region is CASSLVLAVHTGELFF. Written as DNA, the CDR3 is TGTGCCAGCAGTTTAGTGTTAGCGGTCCACACCGGGGAGCTGTTTTTT.

V gene TRBV9 combines with J gene TRBJ2-1; 8 nucleotides agree with TRBD2. Germline CDR1 reads SGDLS; CDR2 reads YYNGEE. This CDR3 contains 14 residues. V lost 4 bases to trimming and J lost 3 bases; unmatched junction nucleotides: 3. In nucleotides, the CDR3 is TGTGCCAGCAGCACCGGGACTAGCTACAATGAGCAGTTCTTC. This gives the protein CASSTGTSYNEQFF.

The V gene is TRBV29-1, the J gene TRBJ2-1; D ambiguous. This CDR3 is built from 16 residues. Deletions cut 0 bases from V and 12 bases from J, with 24 bases between. Germline values: CDR1 SQVTM, CDR2 ANQGSEA. The CDR3, as DNA: TGCAGCGTTGAAGATGGAACAGCGCCACTTATAATTACGCAGTTCTTC. Translated: CSVEDGTAPLIITQFF.

CDR3 region: CASSLGGLRIQETQYF. CDR3 in DNA: TGTGCCAGCAGCTTAGGCGGGTTAAGAATCCAAGAGACCCAGTACTTC. This rearrangement joins TRBV11-2 to TRBJ2-5; possible D gene TRBD2, 5 bases. CDR3 length equals 16 residues. V was shortened by 1 base and J by 1 base, with 13 bases between the two germline ends. Germline CDR1 SGHAT, CDR2 FQNNGV. Full variable domain (missing parts from reference TRBV11-2 and TRBJ2-5): EAGVAQSPRYKIIEKRQSVAFWCNPISGHATLYWYQQILGQGPKLLIQFQNNGVVDDSQLPKDRFSAERLKGVDSTLKIQPAKLEDSAVYLCASSLGGLRIQETQYFGPGTRLLVL.

In regard to this clone: The identical CDR3 is also encoded by other nucleotide sequences in the sample. The V call is TRBV4-3, the J call TRBJ2-7; 8 nucleotides align to TRBD1. Germline loops: CDR1 LGHNA, CDR2 YSLEER. The CDR3 has 14 amino acids. The V segment lost 0 bases and the J segment 2 bases; nucleotides outside the gene matches: 0. DNA of the CDR3: TGCGCCAGCAGCCAAGACAGGGGGCCCTACGAGCAGTACTTC. This translates into CASSQDRGPYEQYF.

Remarks on this clone: Other nucleotide sequences from this sample produce the same CDR3. V and J are TRBV6-5 and TRBJ1-1; a possible D gene is TRBD1 (6 bases). The CDR3 consists of 14 residues. V lost 2 bases to trimming and J lost 2 bases, with 9 bases between them. CDR1 MNHEY and CDR2 SVGAGI come from the germline V gene. This CDR3 reads CASSYGGLNTEAFF. The DNA of the CDR3 is TGTGCCAGCAGTTACGGGGGCCTCAACACTGAAGCTTTCTTT.

As regards this clone: The junction departs from germline at one end; a sequencing error may be responsible. This chain uses TRBV7-9 with TRBJ2-3, with 10 positions matching TRBD2. The CDR3 consists of 12 residues. Looked up from germline, CDR1 is SEHNR and CDR2 is FQNEAQ (reference sequence). CDR3 sequence: CASRKASGSLTF. The CDR3 nucleotides are TGTGCCAGCAGAAAGGCTAGCGGGAGTTTAACATTT. The full variable domain, its missing parts supplied by reference TRBV7-9 and TRBJ2-3, is DTGVSQNPRHKITKRGQNVTFRCDPISEHNRLYWYRQTLGQGPEFLTYFQNEAQLEKSRLLSDRFSAERPKGSFSTLEIQRTEQGDSAMYLCASRKASGSLTFGPGTRLTVL.

Here the CDR3 DNA reads TGCGCCAGCAGCCAATCTCCGAGGGCTAGTCCGACCACAGATACGCAGTATTTT. This codes for CASSQSPRASPTTDTQYF. The V call is TRBV4-1, the J call TRBJ2-3; a weak D match, TRBD2 (5 bases). The germline V gene encodes CDR1 MGHRA and CDR2 YSYEKL. The CDR3 length is 18 residues. V was shortened by 2 bases and J by 2 bases, with 20 bases between the two germline ends.

The V call is TRBV27, the J call TRBJ2-5; D tentatively reads TRBD1 or TRBD2 (5 bases each). V was trimmed by 5 bases and J by 5 bases, leaving 21 bases between them. CDR1 and CDR2 from the germline V gene are MNHEY and SMNVEV (reference sequence). The CDR3 has 16 residues. CDR3 residues: CASSGAGGAGWETQYF. In DNA, the CDR3 is TGTGCCAGCAGTGGGGCGGGTGGGGCAGGGTGGGAGACCCAGTACTTC.

The chain joins TRBV19 to TRBJ1-1, with TRBD1 matching over 9 bases. The V and J ends lost 3 bases and 11 bases, in that order; junction bases with no gene match: 16. Germline V gene lookup returns CDR1 LNHDA and CDR2 SQIVND (reference sequence). The length of the CDR3 is 16 residues. The CDR3 nucleotides read TGTGCCAGTAGTATCGGCAGACCCGCGGACAGGGGTTGGGCTTTCTTT. It translates to CASSIGRPADRGWAFF.

The chain is built from TRBV2 and TRBJ1-6; D uncertain. The CDR3 loop spans 16 amino acids. V was pared by 6 bases and J by 0 bases, with 12 bases between. CDR1 and CDR2 (germline): SNHLY, FYNNEI. For the CDR3, the DNA is TGTGCCAGCAGCCCGTCGGGGAGCTCCTATAATTCACCCCTCCACTTT. Residues: CASSPSGSSYNSPLHF.

This chain links TRBV11-2 with TRBJ2-7; D is possibly TRBD1 (5 bases). The CDR3 is 15 residues long. Looked up from germline, CDR1 is SGHAT and CDR2 is FQNNGV. The V gene lost 5 bases and the J gene lost 4 bases, with 18 bases spanning the gap. The CDR3, as DNA: TGTGCCAGCAGCGTTACAGGCCCTCTCGGGTACGAGCAGTACTTC. This translates into CASSVTGPLGYEQYF. Variable domain in full (rest from reference TRBV11-2 and TRBJ2-7): EAGVAQSPRYKIIEKRQSVAFWCNPISGHATLYWYQQILGQGPKLLIQFQNNGVVDDSQLPKDRFSAERLKGVDSTLKIQPAKLEDSAVYLCASSVTGPLGYEQYFGPGTRLTVT.

The V call is TRBV6-1, the J call TRBJ2-7; D is uncertain. CDR1 and CDR2 (germline): MNHNS, SASEGT. The CDR3 loop spans 13 amino acids. Between the trimmed V and J ends, which lost 4 bases and 2 bases, there was a span of 9 bases. The CDR3 DNA reads TGTGCCAGCAGTGTAGGGCATCCCTACGAGCAGTACTTC. This sequence encodes CASSVGHPYEQYF.